The clone carrying this T cell receptor (beta chain) appeared a few times. What it recognizes is unknown. This entry is derived from a study of response to subunit inactivated influenza vaccine. Study-level results: The authors proposed limited new T cell recruitment per seasonal influenza vaccination.

The CDR3 runs 14 residues. Germline values: CDR1 SGHRS, CDR2 YFSETQ. Trimming left V 1 base short and J 7 bases short, with 12 bases between. TCRdb reprocessed the RT-PCR reads with MiXCR, giving one entry per CDR3 protein. The profile shows approximately 500,000 distinct CDR3 sequences, approximately 14% of them singletons. The sequence was collected from a man between 45 and 60 years old who received an inactivated influenza vaccine. The V gene is TRBV5-1, the J gene TRBJ2-1, with D tentatively TRBD1 (5 bases). This specimen consisted of PBMCs from blood, obtained 11 to 12 days after vaccination. CDR3 bases: TGCGCCAGCAGCTTGTTGGCAGGGTGGAATGAGCAGTTCTTC. Amino acids: CASSLLAGWNEQFF.